The source of this T cell receptor (beta chain) is a study of shared T cell receptors in the human thymus. This clone was seen more than once but under ten times. Libraries were prepared by immunoSEQ multiplex PCR; TCRdb keeps only in-frame clonotypes and omits some of them. The sample consists of roughly 710,000 clones, approximately 85% of them appearing once. This same sample was also part of a study on human thymus T cells.

Specimen: thymocytes. This receptor was obtained from a girl in the first two years of life with a congenital heart defect.

The CDR3 here is CASKGQAVWGYTF. CDR3 sequence (DNA): TGTGCCAGCAAGGGGCAGGCGGTGTGGGGCTACACCTTC. V and J are TRBV2 and TRBJ1-2, with a possible D match to TRBD1 (5 bases). The CDR3 consists of 13 residues. The germline V and J ends were trimmed by 7 bases and 8 bases, with 17 bases remaining between them. Germline V CDR1 and CDR2: SNHLY, FYNNEI.